The sequence of this TCR beta chain was determined in a study of cytomegalovirus exposure and HLA in healthy donors. General observations from the study: Looking again later, the authors saw that most CMV-associated TCR beta chains seemed HLA-restricted.

For this clone: No antigen is known for it.

PCR involved 60 Vbeta and 13 Jbeta primers. TCRdb keeps only in-frame clones here, not all; method: immunoSEQ multiplex PCR. The repertoire holds some 130,000 clones, 60% to 80% seen once, with approximately 2% in the top ten. This clonotype originated in a man aged 30 to 39 in good health and CMV-seronegative. Sequencing was performed on PBMCs.

The CDR3 reads CASGLVSSGRGDYNEQFF. Written as DNA, the CDR3 is TGTGCTAGTGGTTTGGTTTCAAGCGGGAGGGGGGACTACAATGAGCAGTTCTTC. The J gene is TRBJ2-1, the V gene TRBV12-5; 10 bases match TRBD2. CDR3 length: 18 residues. Germline CDR1 reads LGHNT; CDR2 reads FRNRAP. Trimming removed 0 bases from V and 3 bases from J; junction bases left unmatched: 8.